This T cell receptor beta chain was found in a study of memory CD4+ T cells and cytomegalovirus serostatus. Notes on the study in general: Of under 200 reported CMV TCRbeta sequences, 60 to 85 were found in memory CD4+ repertoires.

Single viable CD3+CD4+CD8-CD45RO+ cells were sorted as the memory CD4+ T cells. This CDR3 has 17 residues. The V gene's germline CDR1 is MNHNS and CDR2 SASEGT. V gave up 4 bases and J gave up 3 bases, with 18 bases separating them. Profiled with immunoSEQ multiplex PCR; TCRdb holds only in-frame clones, not every one. The sample lists some 57,000 clones, more than 60% occurring once. About this clone: Its cognate antigen is unknown.

The chain couples TRBV6-1 to TRBJ2-2; D is uncertain. The sequencing sample was made of memory CD4+ T cells from blood. The sequence derives from an adult in good health and CMV-seronegative. The CDR3 coding sequence is TGTGCCAGCAGTGCCTATTTTTCGCCTACCGACACCGGGGAGCTGTTTTTT. Amino acids: CASSAYFSPTDTGELFF.